The following is a TCR beta chain sequence with its context. This clonotype occurred many times. Its antigen specificity is not known. Per-base qualities were not stored, and no clone one base away is much larger. Spanning cysteine to phenylalanine, the CDR3 consists of 13 amino acids. Only the CDR3 DNA stays, 39 bases, in frame from base 1. The germline V gene sets CDR1 to SNHLY and CDR2 to FYNNEI. V is shortened by 3 bases, J by 3 bases, and the region joining them spans 8 bases. This entry belongs to a study of patients and donors after allogeneic stem cell transplantation (dated by TCRdb to between 2020 and 2021). Library generation was performed with RT-PCR. The sequencer was a NextSeq 550. In TCRdb, the public reads were trimmed at Q25 with fastp and aligned with MiXCR, with productive beta chains retained. Each record represents a unique CDR3 protein, reported with the most common genes and DNA among its rows. The sample table shows over 400,000 distinct CDR3 sequences, and roughly 16% are seen once. Of the sample, just over 7% is held by the ten largest clones.

The sample was blood, either unsorted or a sorted T cell fraction (not recorded which). Rearrangement joined TRBV2 to TRBJ1-1, and the D gene may be TRBD1, 5 bases matching. The sequence came from a human donor who was either an allogeneic HSCT recipient or a stem cell or donor lymphocyte infusion donor (not recorded which). It is not recorded whose cells these are; they may come from a transplant donor. The base sequence is TGTGCCAGCAGTGATCGGGGGGACACTGAAGCTTTCTTT. Its protein is CASSDRGDTEAFF.